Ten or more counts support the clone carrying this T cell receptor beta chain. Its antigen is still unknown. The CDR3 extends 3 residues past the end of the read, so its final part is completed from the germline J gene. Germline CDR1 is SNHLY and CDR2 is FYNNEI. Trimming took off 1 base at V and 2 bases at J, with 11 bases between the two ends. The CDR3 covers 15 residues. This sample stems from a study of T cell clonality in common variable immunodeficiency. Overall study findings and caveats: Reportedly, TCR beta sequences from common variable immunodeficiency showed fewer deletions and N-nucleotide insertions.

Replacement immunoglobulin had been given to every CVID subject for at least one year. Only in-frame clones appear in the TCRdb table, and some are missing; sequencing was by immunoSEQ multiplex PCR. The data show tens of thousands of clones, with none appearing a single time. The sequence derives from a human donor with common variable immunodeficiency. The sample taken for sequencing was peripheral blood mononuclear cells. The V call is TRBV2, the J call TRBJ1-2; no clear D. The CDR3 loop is CASSEDRNGNYGYTF. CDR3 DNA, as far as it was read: TGTGCCAGCAGTGAAGATCGGAACGGGAACTATGGC.